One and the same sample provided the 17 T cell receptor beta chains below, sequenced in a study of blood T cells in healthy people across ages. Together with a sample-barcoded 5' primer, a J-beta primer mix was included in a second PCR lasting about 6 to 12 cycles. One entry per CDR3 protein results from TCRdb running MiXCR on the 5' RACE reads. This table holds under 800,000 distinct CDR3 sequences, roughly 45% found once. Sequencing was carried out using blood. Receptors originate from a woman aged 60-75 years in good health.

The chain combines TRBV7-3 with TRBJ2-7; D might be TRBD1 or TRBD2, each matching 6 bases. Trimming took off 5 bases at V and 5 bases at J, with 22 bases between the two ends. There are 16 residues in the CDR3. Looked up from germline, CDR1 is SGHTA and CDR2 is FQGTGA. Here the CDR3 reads CASSQLRAGQSDEQYF. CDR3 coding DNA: TGTGCCAGCAGCCAACTCCGGGCGGGACAAAGTGACGAGCAGTACTTC.

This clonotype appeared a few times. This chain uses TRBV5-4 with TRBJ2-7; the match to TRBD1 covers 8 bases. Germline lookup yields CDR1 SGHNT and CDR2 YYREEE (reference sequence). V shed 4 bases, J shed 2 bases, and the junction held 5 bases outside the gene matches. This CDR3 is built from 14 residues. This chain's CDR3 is CASSATTGAYEQYF. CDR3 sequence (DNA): TGTGCCAGCAGCGCAACGACAGGGGCCTACGAGCAGTACTTC.

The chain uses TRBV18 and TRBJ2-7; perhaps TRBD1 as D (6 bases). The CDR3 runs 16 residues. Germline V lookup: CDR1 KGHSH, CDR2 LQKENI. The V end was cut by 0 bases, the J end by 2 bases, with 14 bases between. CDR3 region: CASSPPVGGMTYEQYF. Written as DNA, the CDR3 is TGTGCCAGCTCACCACCTGTAGGGGGAATGACCTACGAGCAGTACTTC.

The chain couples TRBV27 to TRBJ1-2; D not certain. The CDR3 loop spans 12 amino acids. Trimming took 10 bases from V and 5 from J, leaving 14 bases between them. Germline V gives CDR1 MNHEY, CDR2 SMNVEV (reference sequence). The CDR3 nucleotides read TGTGCCAAAGAGGGTCGGGGATATGGCTACACCTTC. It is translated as CAKEGRGYGYTF.

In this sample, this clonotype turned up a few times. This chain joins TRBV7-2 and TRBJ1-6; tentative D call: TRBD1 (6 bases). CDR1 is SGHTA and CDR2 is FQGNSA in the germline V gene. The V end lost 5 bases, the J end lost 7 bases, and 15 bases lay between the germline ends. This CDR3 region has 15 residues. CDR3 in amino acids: CASSGATGSNSPLHF. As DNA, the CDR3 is TGTGCCAGCAGCGGAGCGACAGGATCCAATTCACCCCTCCACTTT.

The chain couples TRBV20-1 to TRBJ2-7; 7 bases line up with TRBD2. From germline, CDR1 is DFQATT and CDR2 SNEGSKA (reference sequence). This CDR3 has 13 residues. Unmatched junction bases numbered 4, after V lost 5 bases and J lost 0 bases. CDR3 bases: TGCAGTGCTTATCGCGGGGGCTCCTACGAGCAGTACTTC. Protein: CSAYRGGSYEQYF.

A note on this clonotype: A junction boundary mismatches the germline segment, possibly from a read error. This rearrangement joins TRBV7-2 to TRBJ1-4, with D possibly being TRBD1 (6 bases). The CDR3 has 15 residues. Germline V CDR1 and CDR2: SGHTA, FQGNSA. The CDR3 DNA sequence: TGTGCCAGCAGCCTTCAACAGGGCCGAGATGAAAGACTGTTTTTT. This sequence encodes CASSLQQGRDERLFF.

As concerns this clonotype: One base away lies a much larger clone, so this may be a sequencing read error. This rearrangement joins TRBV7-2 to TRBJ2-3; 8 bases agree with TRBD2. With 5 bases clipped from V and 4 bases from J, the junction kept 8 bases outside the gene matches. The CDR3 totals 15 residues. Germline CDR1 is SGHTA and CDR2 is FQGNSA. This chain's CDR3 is CASSITAGVSDTQYF. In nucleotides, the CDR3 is TGTGCCAGCAGCATAACAGCGGGAGTTTCAGATACGCAGTATTTT.

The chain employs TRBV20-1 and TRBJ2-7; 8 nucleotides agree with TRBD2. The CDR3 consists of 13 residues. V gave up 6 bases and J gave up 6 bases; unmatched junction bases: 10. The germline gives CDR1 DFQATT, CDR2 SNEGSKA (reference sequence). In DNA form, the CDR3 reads TGCAGTGCCCCGGGCCGGACTAGCATCGAGCAGTACTTC. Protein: CSAPGRTSIEQYF.

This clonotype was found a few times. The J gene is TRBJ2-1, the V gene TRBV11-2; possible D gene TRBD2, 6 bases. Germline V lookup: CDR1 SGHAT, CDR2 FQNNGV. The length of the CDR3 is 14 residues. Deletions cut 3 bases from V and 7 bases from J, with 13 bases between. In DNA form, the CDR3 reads TGTGCCAGCAGCTTGTCCCCAGGAGGGAATGAGCAGTTCTTC. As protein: CASSLSPGGNEQFF.

CDR3 DNA sequence: TGTGCCAGCAGTTTCGAACAGTACTCACCCCTCCACTTT. Protein: CASSFEQYSPLHF. The J gene is TRBJ1-6, the V gene TRBV28; D remains ambiguous. This CDR3 is 13 amino acids long. V was pared by 3 bases and J by 10 bases, with 10 bases between. Germline CDR1 is MDHEN and CDR2 is SYDVKM.

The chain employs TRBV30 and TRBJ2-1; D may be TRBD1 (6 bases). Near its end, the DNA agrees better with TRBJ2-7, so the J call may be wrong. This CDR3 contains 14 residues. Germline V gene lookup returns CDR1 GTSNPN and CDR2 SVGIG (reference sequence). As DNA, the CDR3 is TGTGCCTGGAGTAGTAGTGGATGGGACAATGAGCAGTACTTC. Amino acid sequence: CAWSSSGWDNEQYF.

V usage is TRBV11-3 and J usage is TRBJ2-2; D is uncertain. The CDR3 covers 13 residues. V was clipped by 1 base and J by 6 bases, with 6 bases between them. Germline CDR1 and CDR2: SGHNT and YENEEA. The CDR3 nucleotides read TGTGCCAGCAGCTTAGGACGGGCCGGGGAGCTGTTTTTT. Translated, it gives CASSLGRAGELFF.

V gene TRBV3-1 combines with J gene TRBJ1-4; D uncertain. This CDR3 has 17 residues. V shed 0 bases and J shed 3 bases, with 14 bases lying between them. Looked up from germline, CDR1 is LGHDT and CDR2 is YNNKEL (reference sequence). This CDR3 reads CASSQEARESANEKLFF. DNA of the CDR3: TGTGCCAGCAGCCAAGAAGCGCGGGAGTCGGCTAATGAAAAACTGTTTTTT.

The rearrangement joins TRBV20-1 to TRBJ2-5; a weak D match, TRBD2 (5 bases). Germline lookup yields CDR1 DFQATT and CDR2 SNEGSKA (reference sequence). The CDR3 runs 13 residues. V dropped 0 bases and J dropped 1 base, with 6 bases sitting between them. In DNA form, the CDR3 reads TGCAGTGCTAGAGAGAGGGCCCAAGAGACCCAGTACTTC. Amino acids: CSARERAQETQYF.

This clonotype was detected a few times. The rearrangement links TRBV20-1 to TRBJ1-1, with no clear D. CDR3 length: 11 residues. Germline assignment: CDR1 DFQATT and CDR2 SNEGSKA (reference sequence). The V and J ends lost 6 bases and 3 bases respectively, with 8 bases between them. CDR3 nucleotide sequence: TGCAGTGCCGACCGGGACACTGAAGCTTTCTTT. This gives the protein CSADRDTEAFF.

Written as DNA, the CDR3 is TGCAGTGCAAGGGGGGTAGCGGGAGCGGTTGAGCAGTTCTTC. This gives the protein CSARGVAGAVEQFF. The chain uses TRBV20-1 and TRBJ2-1, with 9 nucleotides matching TRBD2. This CDR3 is built from 14 residues. V lost 6 bases and J lost 9; bases outside the gene matches: 12. CDR1 DFQATT and CDR2 SNEGSKA come from the germline V gene (reference sequence).